This TCR beta chain was sequenced for a study of regulatory T cells in long-lasting Graves disease. General study points: Comparison showed that persistent patients shared more public clonotypes (about 2,800) than new patients (approximately 1,000).

This clonotype was recorded a few times. What it recognizes is unknown. Described time point: newly diagnosed GD, antithyroid drugs for less than 3 months. Extracted PBMC RNA gave rise to the TCR library. V was clipped by 3 bases and J by 3 bases, with 11 bases between them. Germline CDR1 is SGHTA and CDR2 is FQGTGA. The CDR3 sequence is 14 residues long. In building TCR beta libraries, iRepertoire HTBI primers were used together with Arm-PCR of CDR3 regions. TCRdb re-called the multiplex PCR reads with MiXCR, one entry per CDR3 protein. The sample records roughly 610,000 distinct CDR3 sequences, 16% being singletons. These data also featured in a second study, about T cells in Graves' hyperthyroidism and ophthalmopathy.

This receptor was identified in a man younger than 35 with Graves disease. The J gene is TRBJ1-1, the V gene TRBV7-3, with D tentatively TRBD1 (5 bases). The sample here was peripheral blood mononuclear cells (PBMCs), taken at new diagnosis, from a patient treated with antithyroid drugs. CDR3 amino acids: CASSFGGGDTEAFF. Here the CDR3 DNA reads TGTGCCAGCAGCTTTGGGGGTGGTGACACTGAAGCTTTCTTT. The full variable domain, its missing parts supplied by reference TRBV7-3 and TRBJ1-1, is GAGVSQTPSNKVTEKGKYVELRCDPISGHTALYWYRQSLGQGPEFLIYFQGTGAADDSGLPNDRFFAVRPEGSVSTLKIQRTERGDSAVYLCASSFGGGDTEAFFGQGTRLTVV.